The rows below give T cell receptor beta chains drawn from one sample of a study of cytomegalovirus exposure and HLA in healthy donors. Repertoires were generated with immunoSEQ multiplex PCR, while TCRdb's copy carries only in-frame clones and drops some. The sample consists of about 200,000 clones, roughly four fifths of them appearing once. Sequencing was done on a sample of PBMCs. The receptors stem from a woman between 35 and 50 years old in good health and CMV-seronegative. CDR3s include the opening cysteine and the closing phenylalanine or tryptophan.

j_call v_call cdr3_aa
TRBJ1-4 TRBV11-2 CASSLLQGSLSEKLFF
TRBJ1-1 TRBV10-2 CASSEYRTMGTEAFF
TRBJ2-5 TRBV12-5 CASGLETGLAGAETQYF
TRBJ2-1 TRBV19 CASSIARYNEQFF
TRBJ1-5 TRBV7-8 CASSLREQGNQPQHF
TRBJ2-7 TRBV4-1 CASSAQPPGLAGSPRYEQYF
TRBJ2-7 TRBV7-9 CASSLDPGLAGGLPYEQYF
TRBJ2-5 TRBV10-1 CASSARGYQETQYF
TRBJ1-1 TRBV13 CASSPVPGQNTEAFF
TRBJ2-3 TRBV11-2 CASSLNLGASTDTQYF
TRBJ1-5 TRBV5-6 CASSKQGNSNQPQHF
TRBJ1-5 TRBV19 CAIATKVNQPQHF
TRBJ1-2 TRBV9 CASSVDSNYGYTF
TRBJ2-7 TRBV2 CASSEGLAGVKEQYF
TRBJ1-5 TRBV2 CASSDRRQGQPQHF
TRBJ2-5 TRBV30 CAWEDGQQETQYF
TRBJ2-1 TRBV6-5 CASSYIQGGNEQFF
TRBJ2-5 TRBV19 CASSKLGRGQETQYF
TRBJ2-7 TRBV5-1 CASSLVSSGTSYEQYF
TRBJ2-1 TRBV7-6 CASSSRRLAGGRYNEQFF
TRBJ2-7 TRBV29-1 CSVEGWETGLRSYEQYF